The clone carrying this T cell receptor beta chain was recorded many times. The antigen is not known. The sample originates from a study of early T cells in non-severe SARS-CoV-2 infection. Study observations and caveats: A preference for anti-spike CD8 responses marked VDJdb matching, which missed private and CD4 specificities.

A single record per CDR3 protein comes from TCRdb applying MiXCR to the 5' RACE reads. Of approximately 35,000 distinct CDR3 sequences in the sample, around 7% were seen once. V shed 5 bases, J shed 2 bases, and the junction held 3 bases outside the gene matches. Germline-derived CDR1 and CDR2 are LNHDA and SQIVND (reference sequence). There are 14 residues in the CDR3. The source of this sequence is an adult who was a healthcare worker with PCR-confirmed SARS-CoV-2 infection or an uninfected control (not recorded which). This chain connects TRBV19 to TRBJ2-7; 10 nucleotides align to TRBD2. Sequences were obtained from whole blood. CDR3 nucleotide sequence: TGTGCCAGTAGTGACCTAGCGGGAGCCTACGAGCAGTACTTC. Translation gives CASSDLAGAYEQYF.